The clone carrying this T cell receptor beta chain was found many times. Its antigen is still unknown. Patients between 18 and 65 years old had hyperthyroidism, newly diagnosed and lasting under 2 months. This blood was taken when hyperthyroidism was first diagnosed, before any ophthalmopathy symptoms existed. This entry comes from a study of T cells in Graves' hyperthyroidism and ophthalmopathy. Study-wide results and caveats: Before onset, ophthalmopathy was predicted by the model a median approximately 6.6 months earlier.

RNA transcripts served as the template for amplifying TCR beta CDR3 regions. The TCR CDR3 first-round RT-PCR relied on the HTBI primer set. MiXCR, run by TCRdb on the multiplex PCR reads, gives a single entry per CDR3 protein. The repertoire holds some 600,000 distinct CDR3 sequences, with around 13% as singletons. Germline CDR1 and CDR2: ENHRY and SYGVKD. This CDR3 has 18 residues. Trimming took off 8 bases at V and 0 bases at J, with 23 bases between the two ends. The genes are TRBV10-3 and TRBJ2-1; D remains unclear. This clonotype was sampled from a woman under 40 with Graves' hyperthyroidism that later progressed to Graves' ophthalmopathy. The material sequenced was blood. In nucleotides, the CDR3 is TGTGCCATCGCCCCAGCTGGCAGCCTCTCGAGCTCCTACAATGAGCAGTTCTTC. Translation: CAIAPAGSLSSSYNEQFF.